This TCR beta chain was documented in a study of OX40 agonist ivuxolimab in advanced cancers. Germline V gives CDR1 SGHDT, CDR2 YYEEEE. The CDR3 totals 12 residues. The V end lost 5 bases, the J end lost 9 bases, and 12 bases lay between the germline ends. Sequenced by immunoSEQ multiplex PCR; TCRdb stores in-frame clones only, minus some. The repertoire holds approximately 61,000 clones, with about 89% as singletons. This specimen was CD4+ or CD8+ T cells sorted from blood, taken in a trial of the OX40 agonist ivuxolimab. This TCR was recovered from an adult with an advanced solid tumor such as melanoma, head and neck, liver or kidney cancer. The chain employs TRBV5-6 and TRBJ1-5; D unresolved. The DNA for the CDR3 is TGTGCCAGCAGTCCGGGCTCCGGGCCCCAGCATTTT. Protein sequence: CASSPGSGPQHF.